This T cell receptor (beta chain) was recovered during a study of monozygotic twins with inflammatory bowel disease. Overall study findings and caveats: IBD patients shared fewer clonotypes with others than healthy twins, especially with disease activity.

The V gene's germline CDR1 is MNHEY and CDR2 SVGEGT. The length of the CDR3 is 16 residues. Every donor provided one blood sample measuring roughly 2.5 ml. Turning to this clonotype: Its antigen is not identified.

cDNA was made in eight separate reactions per sample. The unique tags termed UMIs, each holding a 6-nucleotide sample barcode, were added by means of template switching. One entry per CDR3 protein, without DNA, is what TCRdb gives after re-calling the 5' RACE reads. The sample's table shows roughly 150,000 distinct CDR3 sequences. The sequencing sample was made of blood. The rearrangement links TRBV6-2 or TRBV6-3 to TRBJ2-4; TCRdb selects TRBD1, and the lack of DNA leaves this call unchecked. The TCR sequence derives from a human donor with ulcerative colitis or Crohn's disease, or a healthy co-twin of an affected twin (not recorded which). The CDR3 reads CASSSRGPIGGNIQYF.